The rows below give T cell receptor beta chains drawn from one sample of a study of OX40 agonist ivuxolimab in advanced cancers. TCRdb keeps only in-frame clones here, not all; method: immunoSEQ multiplex PCR. The repertoire holds some 58,000 clones, with just under 85% as singletons. The specimen was CD4+ or CD8+ T cells sorted from blood, collected in a trial of the OX40 agonist ivuxolimab. The source is an adult with an advanced solid tumor such as melanoma, head and neck, liver or kidney cancer. The CDR3 runs from the conserved cysteine through the conserved F or W. The order of the fields is J gene, V gene, CDR3 protein.

j_call: TRBJ2-7
v_call: TRBV6-1
cdr3_aa: CASGLPREGPDEQYF

j_call: TRBJ2-5
v_call: TRBV19
cdr3_aa: CASSIAQGKKQGRDETQYF

j_call: TRBJ2-2
v_call: TRBV11-3
cdr3_aa: CASSLGRDTGELFF

j_call: TRBJ1-5
v_call: TRBV27
cdr3_aa: CASSLSITGNQPQHF

j_call: TRBJ2-7
v_call: TRBV19
cdr3_aa: CASSPGREMDEQYF

j_call: TRBJ1-1
v_call: TRBV14
cdr3_aa: CASSQVLRINTEAFF

j_call: TRBJ2-7
v_call: TRBV30
cdr3_aa: CAWSRWDRTGEQYF

j_call: TRBJ2-1
v_call: TRBV4-3
cdr3_aa: CASSQEGQPYNEQFF

j_call: TRBJ1-1
v_call: TRBV11-3
cdr3_aa: CASSLSRHTEAFF

j_call: TRBJ1-1
v_call: TRBV5-1
cdr3_aa: CASSSDSMNTEAFF

j_call: TRBJ2-5
v_call: TRBV7-2
cdr3_aa: CASSSGLQETQYF

j_call: TRBJ2-1
v_call: TRBV15
cdr3_aa: CATSRDQPYNEQFF

j_call: .
v_call: TRBV18
cdr3_aa: CASSPRLADSSYEQYF

j_call: TRBJ2-1
v_call: TRBV7-3
cdr3_aa: CASSSIGTSAYNEQFF